Presented here are 10 T cell receptor beta chains from one specimen sequenced in a study of blood T cell repertoires in COVID-19. Repertoires were generated with immunoSEQ multiplex PCR, while TCRdb's copy carries only in-frame clones and drops some. The sample shows around 30,000 clones, about nine tenths of them seen only once. Sequenced input: peripheral blood. All receptors derive from a human donor with active COVID-19. The donor label of this sample is uncertain.

The chain couples TRBV11-1 to TRBJ2-2; D is ambiguous. Trimming took off 5 bases at V and 1 base at J, with 8 bases between the two ends. This CDR3 spans 14 amino acids. The germline V gene encodes CDR1 SGHAT and CDR2 FQDESV (reference sequence). The CDR3 DNA is TGTGCCAGCAGCAAAAAACTGAACACCGGGGAGCTGTTTTTT. Residues: CASSKKLNTGELFF.

This chain joins TRBV18 and TRBJ2-5, with TRBD2 matching over 7 bases. CDR3 length: 16 residues. Germline-derived CDR1 and CDR2 are KGHSH and LQKENI. Trimming at V came to 1 base and at J to 4 bases, leaving 9 bases not matched to a gene. CDR3 protein: CASSPQNKAGSETQYF. The CDR3 DNA reads as TGTGCCAGCTCACCACAGAACAAAGCGGGGTCAGAGACCCAGTACTTC.

The J gene is TRBJ1-1, the V gene TRBV11-2; D is undetermined. The CDR3 length is 12 residues. Per germline, CDR1 SGHAT and CDR2 FQNNGV. The V and J ends lost 5 bases and 2 bases respectively, with 6 bases between them. This CDR3 is CASSPLNTEAFF. DNA of the CDR3: TGTGCCAGCAGCCCTCTTAACACTGAAGCTTTCTTT.

The V call is TRBV27, the J call TRBJ1-5; no clear D. The CDR3 sequence is 15 residues long. V was shortened by 6 bases and J by 5 bases, with 17 bases between the two germline ends. Germline values: CDR1 MNHEY, CDR2 SMNVEV (reference sequence). The CDR3 loop is CASRSLKGVYQPQHF. CDR3 sequence (DNA): TGTGCCAGCAGGTCCCTCAAGGGAGTATATCAGCCCCAGCATTTT.

V usage is TRBV7-2 and J usage is TRBJ1-5; D call uncertain. In germline, CDR1 is SGHTA, CDR2 FQGNSA. V lost 0 bases, J lost 7 bases, and 7 bases lay in between. This CDR3 has 13 residues. The CDR3 coding sequence is TGTGCCAGCAGCTTAGCCCCGGGACAGCCCCAGCATTTT. Its protein is CASSLAPGQPQHF.

The rearrangement links TRBV24-1 to TRBJ2-3; 10 bases match TRBD2. The junction had 11 bases not matched to a gene; V was cut back by 2 bases and J by 4 bases. This CDR3 region has 18 residues. CDR1 and CDR2 (germline): KGHDR, SFDVKD. CDR3: CATSDSNLRAGGADTQYF. The CDR3 coding sequence is TGTGCCACCAGTGATTCGAACCTTAGAGCGGGGGGGGCAGATACGCAGTATTTT.

This clone appeared a single time. This sequence joins TRBV9 and TRBJ1-1, with D possibly TRBD1 on 5 matching bases. Germline V gene data show CDR1 as SGDLS and CDR2 as YYNGEE. Trimming removed 0 bases at V and 10 bases at J, with 13 bases between. This CDR3 has 13 amino acids. The CDR3 region is CASSVGDSMGAFF. The CDR3 DNA reads TGTGCCAGCAGCGTAGGGGACTCTATGGGAGCTTTCTTT.

This clone was counted once. The chain carries TRBV9 and TRBJ2-5; 12 bases fit TRBD2. Trimming took 2 bases from V and 4 from J; bases not matched to a gene: 6. The length of the CDR3 is 16 residues. Germline CDR1 is SGDLS and CDR2 is YYNGEE. The CDR3 DNA follows: TGTGCCAGCAGCGTCCCCCTAGCGGGGGGGCCAGAGACCCAGTACTTC. This sequence encodes CASSVPLAGGPETQYF.

The genes are TRBV5-8 and TRBJ1-4; D perhaps matches TRBD1 (6 bases). CDR3 length equals 17 residues. Germline V gene lookup returns CDR1 SGHTS and CDR2 YDEGEE. With 4 bases removed from V and 4 bases from J, the gap between germline ends came to 20 bases. The CDR3, as DNA: TGTGCCAGCAGCACCGGGGGGGGCGAACCGTTTAATGAAAAACTGTTTTTT. Amino acids: CASSTGGGEPFNEKLFF.

The chain combines TRBV4-1 with TRBJ2-3; D uncertain. Trimming cost V 3 bases and J 4 bases, with 8 bases left between them. This CDR3 region has 13 residues. Germline CDR1 is MGHRA and CDR2 is YSYEKL. CDR3 nucleotides: TGCGCCAGCAGCCAGCATTCAGCAGATACGCAGTATTTT. This gives the protein CASSQHSADTQYF.